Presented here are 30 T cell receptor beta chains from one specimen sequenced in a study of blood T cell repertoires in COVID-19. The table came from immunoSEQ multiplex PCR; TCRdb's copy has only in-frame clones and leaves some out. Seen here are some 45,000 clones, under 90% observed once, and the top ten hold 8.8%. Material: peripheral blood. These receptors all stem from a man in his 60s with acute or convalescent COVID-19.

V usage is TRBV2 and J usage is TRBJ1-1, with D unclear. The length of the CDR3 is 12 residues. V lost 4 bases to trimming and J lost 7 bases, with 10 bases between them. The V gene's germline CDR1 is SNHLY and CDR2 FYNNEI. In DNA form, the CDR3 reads TGTGCCAGCAGTGGAACCGGGTTTGAAGCTTTCTTT. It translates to CASSGTGFEAFF.

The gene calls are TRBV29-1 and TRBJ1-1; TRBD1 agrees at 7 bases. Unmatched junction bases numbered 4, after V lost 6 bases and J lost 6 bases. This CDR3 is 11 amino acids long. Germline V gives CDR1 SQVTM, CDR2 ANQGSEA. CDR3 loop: CSVRQGAEAFF. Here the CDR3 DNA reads TGCAGCGTCCGACAGGGTGCTGAAGCTTTCTTT.

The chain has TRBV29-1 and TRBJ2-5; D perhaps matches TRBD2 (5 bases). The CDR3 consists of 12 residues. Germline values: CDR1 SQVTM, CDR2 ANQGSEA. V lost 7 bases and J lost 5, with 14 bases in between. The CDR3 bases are TGCAGCGGCGGACTCCCGGGGGAGACCCAGTACTTC. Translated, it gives CSGGLPGETQYF.

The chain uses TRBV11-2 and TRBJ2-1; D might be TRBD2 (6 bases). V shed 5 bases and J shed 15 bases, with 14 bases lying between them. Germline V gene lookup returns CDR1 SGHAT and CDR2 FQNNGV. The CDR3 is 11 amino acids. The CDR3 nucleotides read TGTGCCAGCAGCGGACTACACCTACCGTTCTTC. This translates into CASSGLHLPFF.

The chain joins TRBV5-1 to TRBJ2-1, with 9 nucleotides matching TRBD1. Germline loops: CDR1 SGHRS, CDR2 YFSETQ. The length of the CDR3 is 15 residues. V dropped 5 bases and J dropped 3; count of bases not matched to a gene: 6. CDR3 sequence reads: CASRATGGDYNEQFF. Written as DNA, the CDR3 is TGCGCCAGCAGAGCAACAGGGGGCGACTACAATGAGCAGTTCTTC. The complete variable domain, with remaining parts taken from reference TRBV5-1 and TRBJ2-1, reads KAGVTQTPRYLIKTRGQQVTLSCSPISGHRSVSWYQQTPGQGLQFLFEYFSETQRNKGNFPGRFSGRQFSNSRSEMNVSTLELGDSALYLCASRATGGDYNEQFFGPGTRLTVL.

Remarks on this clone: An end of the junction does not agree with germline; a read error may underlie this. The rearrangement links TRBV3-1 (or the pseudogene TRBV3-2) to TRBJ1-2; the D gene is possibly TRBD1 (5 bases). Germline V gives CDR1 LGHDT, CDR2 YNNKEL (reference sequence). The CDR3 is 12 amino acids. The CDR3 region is CASSQDRAGPVF. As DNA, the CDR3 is TGTGCCAGCAGCCAAGATCGGGCAGGGCCAGTCTTC.

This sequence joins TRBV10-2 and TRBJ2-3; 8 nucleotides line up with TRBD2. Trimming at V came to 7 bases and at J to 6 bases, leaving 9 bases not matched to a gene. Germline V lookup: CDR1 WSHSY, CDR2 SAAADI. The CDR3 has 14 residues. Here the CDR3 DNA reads TGCGCCAGCATGGACGGGGGGGCCCCGGATACGCAGTATTTT. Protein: CASMDGGAPDTQYF.

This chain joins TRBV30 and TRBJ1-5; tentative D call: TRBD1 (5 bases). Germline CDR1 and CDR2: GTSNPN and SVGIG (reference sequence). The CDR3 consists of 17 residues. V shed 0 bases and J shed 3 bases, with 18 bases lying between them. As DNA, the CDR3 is TGTGCCTGGAGTGTACGATTAGACAGCCTCTACAATCAGCCCCAGCATTTT. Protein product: CAWSVRLDSLYNQPQHF.

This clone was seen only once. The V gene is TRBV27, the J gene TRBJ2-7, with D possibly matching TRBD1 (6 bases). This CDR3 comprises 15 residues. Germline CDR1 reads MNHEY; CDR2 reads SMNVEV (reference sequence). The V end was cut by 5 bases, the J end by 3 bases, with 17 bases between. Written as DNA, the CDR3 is TGTGCCAGCAGTCTAACAGGGCTCGAATTCTACGAGCAGTACTTC. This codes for CASSLTGLEFYEQYF.

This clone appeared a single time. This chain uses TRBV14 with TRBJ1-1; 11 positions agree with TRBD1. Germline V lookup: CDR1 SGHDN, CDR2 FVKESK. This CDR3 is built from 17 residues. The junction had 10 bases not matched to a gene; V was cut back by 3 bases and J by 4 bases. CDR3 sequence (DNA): TGTGCCAGCAGCCAGTCGGACAGGGGGCGAAGGGGCACTGAAGCTTTCTTT. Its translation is CASSQSDRGRRGTEAFF.

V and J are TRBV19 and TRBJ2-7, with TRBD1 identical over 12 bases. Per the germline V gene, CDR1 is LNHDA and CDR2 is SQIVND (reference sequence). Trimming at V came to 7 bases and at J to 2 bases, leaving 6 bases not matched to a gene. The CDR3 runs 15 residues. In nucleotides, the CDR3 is TGTGCCAGTACCTTGGGGACAGGGGGCGCCTACGAGCAGTACTTC. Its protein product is CASTLGTGGAYEQYF.

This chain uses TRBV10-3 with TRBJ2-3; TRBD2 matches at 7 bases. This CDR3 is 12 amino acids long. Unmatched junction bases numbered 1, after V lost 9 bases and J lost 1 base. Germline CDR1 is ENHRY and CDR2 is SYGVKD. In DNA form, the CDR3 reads TGTGCCATGGCGGGGGGCACAGATACGCAGTATTTT. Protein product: CAMAGGTDTQYF.

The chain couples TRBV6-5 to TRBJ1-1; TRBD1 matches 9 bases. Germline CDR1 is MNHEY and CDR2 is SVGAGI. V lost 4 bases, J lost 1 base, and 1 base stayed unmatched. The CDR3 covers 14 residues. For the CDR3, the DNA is TGTGCCAGCAGTTGGGGACAGGGGAACACTGAAGCTTTCTTT. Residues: CASSWGQGNTEAFF.

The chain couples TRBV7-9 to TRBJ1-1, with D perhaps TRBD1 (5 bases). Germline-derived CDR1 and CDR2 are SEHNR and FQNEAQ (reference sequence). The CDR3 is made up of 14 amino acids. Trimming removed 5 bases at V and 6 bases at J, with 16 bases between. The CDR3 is CASSAEVGGAEAFF. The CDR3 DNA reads TGTGCCAGCAGCGCAGAGGTGGGGGGTGCTGAAGCTTTCTTT.

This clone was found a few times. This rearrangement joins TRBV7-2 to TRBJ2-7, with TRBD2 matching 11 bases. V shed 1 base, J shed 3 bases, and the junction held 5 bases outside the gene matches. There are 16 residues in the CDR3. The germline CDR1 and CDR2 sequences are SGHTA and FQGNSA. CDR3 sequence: CASSLVSGGASYEQYF. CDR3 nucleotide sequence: TGTGCCAGCAGCTTAGTTAGCGGGGGGGCAAGCTACGAGCAGTACTTC.

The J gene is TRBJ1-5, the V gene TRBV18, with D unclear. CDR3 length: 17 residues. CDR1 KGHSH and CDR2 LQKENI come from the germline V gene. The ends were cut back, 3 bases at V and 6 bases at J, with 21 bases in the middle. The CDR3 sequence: CASSPSNSRAPLQPQHF. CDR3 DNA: TGTGCCAGCTCACCTTCTAACTCGCGCGCACCCCTTCAGCCCCAGCATTTT.

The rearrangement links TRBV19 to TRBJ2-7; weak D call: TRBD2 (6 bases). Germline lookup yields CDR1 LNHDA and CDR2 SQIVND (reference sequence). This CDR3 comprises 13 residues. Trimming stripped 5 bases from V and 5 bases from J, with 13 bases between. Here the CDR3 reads CASSFRWGDEQYF. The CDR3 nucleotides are TGTGCCAGTAGTTTCCGCTGGGGGGACGAGCAGTACTTC.

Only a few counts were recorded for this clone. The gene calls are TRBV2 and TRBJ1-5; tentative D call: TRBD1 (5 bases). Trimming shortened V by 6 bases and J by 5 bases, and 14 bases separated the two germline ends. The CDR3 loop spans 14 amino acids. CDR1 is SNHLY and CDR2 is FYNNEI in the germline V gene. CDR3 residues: CASSIKTGDQPQHF. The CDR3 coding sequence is TGTGCCAGCAGCATTAAAACAGGTGATCAGCCCCAGCATTTT.

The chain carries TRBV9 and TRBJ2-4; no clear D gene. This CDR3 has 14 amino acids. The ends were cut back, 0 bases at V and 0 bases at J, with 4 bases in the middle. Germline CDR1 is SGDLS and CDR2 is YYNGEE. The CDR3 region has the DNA TGTGCCAGCAGCGTAGGTATAGCCAAAAACATTCAGTACTTC. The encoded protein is CASSVGIAKNIQYF.

CDR3 loop: CASSLVGGASTEAFF. CDR3 in DNA: TGTGCCAGCAGCCTAGTTGGTGGGGCTAGTACTGAAGCTTTCTTT. The chain uses TRBV13 and TRBJ1-1; TRBD1 might be the D (5 bases). Germline CDR1 PRHDT, CDR2 FYEKMQ (reference sequence). This CDR3 has 15 residues. With 5 bases removed from V and 5 bases from J, the gap between germline ends came to 18 bases.

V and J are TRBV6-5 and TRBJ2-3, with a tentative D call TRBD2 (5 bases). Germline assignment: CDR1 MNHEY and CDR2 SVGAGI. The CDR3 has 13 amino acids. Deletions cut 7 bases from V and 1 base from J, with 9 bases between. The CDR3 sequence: CASTPRGTDTQYF. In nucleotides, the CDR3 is TGTGCCAGCACTCCGAGGGGCACAGATACGCAGTATTTT.

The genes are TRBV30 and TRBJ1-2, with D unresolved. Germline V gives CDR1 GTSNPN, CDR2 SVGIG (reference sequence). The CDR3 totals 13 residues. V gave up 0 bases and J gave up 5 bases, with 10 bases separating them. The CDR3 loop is CAWSVQQPYGYTF. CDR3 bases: TGTGCCTGGAGTGTACAACAGCCATATGGCTACACCTTC.

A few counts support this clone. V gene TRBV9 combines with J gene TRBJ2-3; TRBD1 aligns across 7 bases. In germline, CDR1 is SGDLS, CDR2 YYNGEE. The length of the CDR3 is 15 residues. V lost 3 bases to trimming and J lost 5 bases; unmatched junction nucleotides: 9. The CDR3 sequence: CASSGGTGAGDTQYF. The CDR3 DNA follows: TGTGCCAGCAGCGGTGGAACAGGGGCAGGAGATACGCAGTATTTT.

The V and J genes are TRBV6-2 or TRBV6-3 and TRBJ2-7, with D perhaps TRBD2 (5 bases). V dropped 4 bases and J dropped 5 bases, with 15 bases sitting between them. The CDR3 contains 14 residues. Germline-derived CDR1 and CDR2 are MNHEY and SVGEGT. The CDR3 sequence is CASSSLRSAHEQYF. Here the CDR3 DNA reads TGTGCCAGCAGTTCCCTTCGTAGCGCCCACGAGCAGTACTTC.

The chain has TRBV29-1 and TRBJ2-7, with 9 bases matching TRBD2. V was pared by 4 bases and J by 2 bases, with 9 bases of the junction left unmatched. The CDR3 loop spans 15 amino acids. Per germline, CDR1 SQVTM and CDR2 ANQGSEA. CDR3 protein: CSVAGLAGQTYEQYF. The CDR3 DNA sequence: TGCAGCGTTGCGGGGCTAGCGGGACAAACCTACGAGCAGTACTTC.

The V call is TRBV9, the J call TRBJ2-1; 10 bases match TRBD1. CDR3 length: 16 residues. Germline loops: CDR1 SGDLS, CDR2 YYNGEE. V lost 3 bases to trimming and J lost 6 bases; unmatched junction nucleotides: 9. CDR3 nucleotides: TGTGCCAGCAGCGACACCGGGACAGGGGAGGGCAATGAGCAGTTCTTC. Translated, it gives CASSDTGTGEGNEQFF.

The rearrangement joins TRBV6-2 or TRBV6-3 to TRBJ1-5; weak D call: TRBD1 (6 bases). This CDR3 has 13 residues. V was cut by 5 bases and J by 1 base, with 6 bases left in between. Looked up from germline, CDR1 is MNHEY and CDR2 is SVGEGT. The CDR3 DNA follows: TGTGCCAGCAGTCAGGGGAGCAATCAGCCCCAGCATTTT. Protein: CASSQGSNQPQHF.

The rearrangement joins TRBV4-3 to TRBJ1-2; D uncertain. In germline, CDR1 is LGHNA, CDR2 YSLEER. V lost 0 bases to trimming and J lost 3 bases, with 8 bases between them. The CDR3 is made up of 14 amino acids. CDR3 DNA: TGCGCCAGCAGCCAAGAAGCCGTCGACTATGGCTACACCTTC. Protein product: CASSQEAVDYGYTF.

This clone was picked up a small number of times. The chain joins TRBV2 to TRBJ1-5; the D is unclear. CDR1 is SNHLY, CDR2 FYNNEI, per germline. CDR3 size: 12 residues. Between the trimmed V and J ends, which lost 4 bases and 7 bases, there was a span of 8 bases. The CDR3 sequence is CASSVRGQPQHF. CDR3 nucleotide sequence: TGTGCCAGCAGTGTCCGAGGGCAGCCCCAGCATTTT.

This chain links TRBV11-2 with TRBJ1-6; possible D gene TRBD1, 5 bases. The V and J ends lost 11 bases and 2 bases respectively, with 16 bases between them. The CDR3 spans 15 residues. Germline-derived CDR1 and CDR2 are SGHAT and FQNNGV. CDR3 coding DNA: TGTGCCGCGGGGGGAAATGAGGCCTATAATTCACCCCTCCACTTT. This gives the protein CAAGGNEAYNSPLHF.